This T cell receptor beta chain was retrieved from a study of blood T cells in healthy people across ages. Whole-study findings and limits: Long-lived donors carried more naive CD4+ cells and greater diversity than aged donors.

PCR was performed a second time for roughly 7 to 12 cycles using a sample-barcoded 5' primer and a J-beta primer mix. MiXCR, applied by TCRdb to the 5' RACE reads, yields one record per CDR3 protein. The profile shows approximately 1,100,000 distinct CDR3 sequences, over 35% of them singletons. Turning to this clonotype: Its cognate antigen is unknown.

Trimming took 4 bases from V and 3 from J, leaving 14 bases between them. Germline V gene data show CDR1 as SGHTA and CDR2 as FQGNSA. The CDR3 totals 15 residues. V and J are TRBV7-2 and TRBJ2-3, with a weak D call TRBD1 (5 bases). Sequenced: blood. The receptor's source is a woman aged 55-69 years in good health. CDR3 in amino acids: CASSSAQQVTDTQYF. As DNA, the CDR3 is TGTGCCAGCAGCTCGGCGCAACAGGTGACAGATACGCAGTATTTT.